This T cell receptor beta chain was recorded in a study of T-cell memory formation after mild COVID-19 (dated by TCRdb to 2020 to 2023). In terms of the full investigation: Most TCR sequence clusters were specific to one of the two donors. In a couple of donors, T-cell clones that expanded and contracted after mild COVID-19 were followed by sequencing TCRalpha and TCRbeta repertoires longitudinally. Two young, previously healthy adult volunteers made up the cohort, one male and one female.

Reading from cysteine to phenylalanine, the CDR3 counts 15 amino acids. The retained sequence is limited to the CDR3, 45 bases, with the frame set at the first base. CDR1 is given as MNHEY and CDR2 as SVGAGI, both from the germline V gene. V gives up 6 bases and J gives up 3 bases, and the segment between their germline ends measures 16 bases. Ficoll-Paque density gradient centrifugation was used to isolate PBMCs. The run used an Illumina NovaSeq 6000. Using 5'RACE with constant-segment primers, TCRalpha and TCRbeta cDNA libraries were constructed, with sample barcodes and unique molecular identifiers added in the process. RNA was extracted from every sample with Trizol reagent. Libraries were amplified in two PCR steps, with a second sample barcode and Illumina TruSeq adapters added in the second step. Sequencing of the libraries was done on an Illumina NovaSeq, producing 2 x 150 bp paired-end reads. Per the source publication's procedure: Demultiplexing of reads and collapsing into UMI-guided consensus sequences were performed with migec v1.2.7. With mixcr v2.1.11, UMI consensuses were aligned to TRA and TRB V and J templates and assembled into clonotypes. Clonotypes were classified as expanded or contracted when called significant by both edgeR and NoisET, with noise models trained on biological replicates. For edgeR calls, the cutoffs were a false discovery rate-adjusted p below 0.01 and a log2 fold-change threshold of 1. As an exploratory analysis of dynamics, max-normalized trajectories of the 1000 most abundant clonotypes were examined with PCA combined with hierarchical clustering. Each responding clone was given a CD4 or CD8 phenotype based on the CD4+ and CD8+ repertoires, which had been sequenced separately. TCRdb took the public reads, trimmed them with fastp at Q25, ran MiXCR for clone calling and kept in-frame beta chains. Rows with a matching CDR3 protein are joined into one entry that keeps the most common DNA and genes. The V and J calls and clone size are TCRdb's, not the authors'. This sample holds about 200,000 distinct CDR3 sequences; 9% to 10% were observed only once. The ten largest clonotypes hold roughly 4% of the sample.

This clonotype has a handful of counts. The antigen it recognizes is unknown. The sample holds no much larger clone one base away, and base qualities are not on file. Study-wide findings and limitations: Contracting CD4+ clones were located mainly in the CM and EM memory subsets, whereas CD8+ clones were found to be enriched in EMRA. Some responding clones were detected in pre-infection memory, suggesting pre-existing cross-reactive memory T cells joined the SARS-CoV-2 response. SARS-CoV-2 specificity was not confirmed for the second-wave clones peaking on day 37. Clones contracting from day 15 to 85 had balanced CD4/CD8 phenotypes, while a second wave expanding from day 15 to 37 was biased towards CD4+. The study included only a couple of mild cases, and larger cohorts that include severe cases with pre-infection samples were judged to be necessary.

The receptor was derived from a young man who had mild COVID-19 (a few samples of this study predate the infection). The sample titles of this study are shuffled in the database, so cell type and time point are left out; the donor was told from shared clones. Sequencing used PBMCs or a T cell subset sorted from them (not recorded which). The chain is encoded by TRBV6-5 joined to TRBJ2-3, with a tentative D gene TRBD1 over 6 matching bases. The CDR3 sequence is CASRARGSGTDTQYF. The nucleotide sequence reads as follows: TGTGCCAGCAGGGCCAGGGGATCTGGTACAGATACGCAGTATTTT.